This note documents a single T cell receptor beta chain sequence. Trimming stripped 5 bases from V and 9 bases from J, with 8 bases between. Per the germline V gene, CDR1 is SGHAT and CDR2 is FQNNGV. The length of the CDR3 is 11 residues. The record originates from a study of T cell responses to AZD1222 COVID-19 vaccine. Method: immunoSEQ multiplex PCR; TCRdb's copy keeps in-frame clones and lacks some. The data show roughly 140,000 clones, under 95% seen once. The chain carries TRBV11-2 and TRBJ1-3; D is undetermined. This material consisted of peripheral blood, taken on day 0 of AZD1222 vaccination. This TCR derives from an adult in good health. CDR3 loop: CASSPSSTIYF. The CDR3 DNA sequence: TGTGCCAGCAGCCCCAGTAGCACCATATATTTT.